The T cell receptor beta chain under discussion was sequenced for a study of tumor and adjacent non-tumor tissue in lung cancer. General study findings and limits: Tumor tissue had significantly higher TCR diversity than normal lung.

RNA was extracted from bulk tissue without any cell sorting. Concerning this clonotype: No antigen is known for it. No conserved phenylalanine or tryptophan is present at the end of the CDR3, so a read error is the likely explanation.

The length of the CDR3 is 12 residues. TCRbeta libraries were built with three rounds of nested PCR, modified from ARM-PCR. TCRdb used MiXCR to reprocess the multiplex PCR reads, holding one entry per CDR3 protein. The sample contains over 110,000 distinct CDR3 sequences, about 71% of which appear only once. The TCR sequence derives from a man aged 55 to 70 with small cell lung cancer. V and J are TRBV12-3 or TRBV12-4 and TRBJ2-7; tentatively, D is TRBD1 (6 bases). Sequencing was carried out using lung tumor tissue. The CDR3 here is CVSRQQGYEQYI. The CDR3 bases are TGTGTCAGCAGGCAACAGGGTTACGAGCAGTACATC.